Listed here are 24 T cell receptor beta chains from one sample, sequenced in a study of T-cell memory formation after mild COVID-19. From the 5' RACE reads, TCRdb called clonotypes with MiXCR, one entry per CDR3 protein. The table shows approximately 430,000 distinct CDR3 sequences, with more than 20% occurring only once. The sequenced material came from PBMCs or a T cell subset sorted from them (not recorded which). The receptor set was obtained from an adult woman who had mild COVID-19 (a few samples of this study predate the infection). Cell type and time point are not known.

This clonotype was counted between two and nine times. The J gene is TRBJ2-7, the V gene TRBV2; possible D gene TRBD2, 6 bases. Germline values: CDR1 SNHLY, CDR2 FYNNEI. V was pared by 9 bases and J by 4 bases, with 13 bases between. The CDR3 loop spans 12 amino acids. CDR3 nucleotides: TGTGCCAGTCGGAGGGAGTATTACGAGCAGTACTTC. Protein product: CASRREYYEQYF.

V is TRBV29-1 and J is TRBJ2-5; 12 bases agree with TRBD2. The ends lost 6 bases at V and 5 bases at J; junction bases unmatched: 7. The CDR3 consists of 14 residues. Germline V lookup: CDR1 SQVTM, CDR2 ANQGSEA. CDR3: CSVSSGRARETQYF. CDR3 coding DNA: TGCAGCGTCTCTAGCGGGAGGGCCCGGGAGACCCAGTACTTC.

This clonotype showed up just a few times. The chain links TRBV7-6 to TRBJ2-7; TRBD2 matches at 12 bases. From germline, CDR1 is SGHVS and CDR2 FNYEAQ. CDR3 length equals 17 residues. Unmatched junction bases numbered 10, after V lost 1 base and J lost 6 bases. CDR3 in DNA: TGTGCCAGCAGCTTAGTCCGGGGGACTAGCGGGCTGGGCGAGCAGTACTTC. Its translation is CASSLVRGTSGLGEQYF.

The gene calls are TRBV20-1 and TRBJ2-5; TRBD1 is a possible D gene (6 bases). Germline-derived CDR1 and CDR2 are DFQATT and SNEGSKA (reference sequence). CDR3 length: 15 amino acids. With 0 bases removed from V and 1 base from J, the gap between germline ends came to 12 bases. The CDR3 is CSARDRRGGQETQYF. CDR3 coding DNA: TGCAGTGCTAGAGATCGGCGAGGGGGCCAAGAGACCCAGTACTTC.

This clonotype was recorded many times. The chain couples TRBV5-1 to TRBJ2-5; D is unresolved. This CDR3 contains 12 residues. V was shortened by 4 bases and J by 1 base, with 5 bases between the two germline ends. Germline CDR1 reads SGHRS; CDR2 reads YFSETQ. CDR3 protein: CASSLSQETQYF. The CDR3 region has the DNA TGCGCCAGCAGCCTCTCCCAAGAGACCCAGTACTTC.

The rearrangement links TRBV5-1 to TRBJ1-2, with D unresolved. The CDR3 runs 13 residues. Trimming shortened V by 9 bases and J by 3 bases, and 15 bases separated the two germline ends. The germline gives CDR1 SGHRS, CDR2 YFSETQ. This chain's CDR3 is CATADLPDYGYTF. CDR3 nucleotide sequence: TGCGCCACCGCAGACCTACCCGACTATGGCTACACCTTC.

This clonotype was seen more than once but under ten times. The V gene is TRBV7-2, the J gene TRBJ2-4, with 7 bases matching TRBD2. V was clipped by 1 base and J by 0 bases; unmatched bases: 0. Germline CDR1 reads SGHTA; CDR2 reads FQGNSA. This CDR3 is 15 amino acids long. The CDR3 region has the DNA TGTGCCAGCAGCTTAGTAGCGGGAGCCAAAAACATTCAGTACTTC. This encodes CASSLVAGAKNIQYF.

In this sample, this clonotype turned up a few times. The gene calls are TRBV5-1 and TRBJ2-2; D not resolved. Deletions cut 1 base from V and 5 bases from J, with 9 bases between. The CDR3 contains 14 residues. CDR1 is SGHRS, CDR2 YFSETQ, per germline. CDR3 sequence reads: CASSLLLDTGELFF. The CDR3 DNA sequence: TGCGCCAGCAGCTTGCTTTTGGATACCGGGGAGCTGTTTTTT.

The chain has TRBV6-2 or TRBV6-3 and TRBJ2-7; a possible D gene is TRBD2 (5 bases). The V and J ends lost 10 bases and 5 bases respectively, with 9 bases between them. CDR1 is MNHEY, CDR2 SVGEGT, per germline. CDR3 length equals 10 residues. CDR3: CATAANEQYF. CDR3 nucleotides: TGTGCCACAGCGGCGAACGAGCAGTACTTC.

This clonotype was recorded a few times. The chain recombines TRBV10-3 with TRBJ1-1; 7 bases fit TRBD1. Germline CDR1 is ENHRY and CDR2 is SYGVKD. The CDR3 extends over 13 amino acids. Trimming cost V 7 bases and J 5 bases; bases outside gene matches: 7. Here the CDR3 DNA reads TGTGCCATCAAGGGACAGAGGGAGACTGAAGCTTTCTTT. This gives the protein CAIKGQRETEAFF.

The chain joins TRBV15 to TRBJ1-2; D unresolved. The CDR3 length is 14 residues. V was clipped by 0 bases and J by 3 bases, with 8 bases between them. Germline CDR1 reads LNHNV; CDR2 reads YYDKDF (reference sequence). CDR3 in DNA: TGTGCCACCAGCAGAGACAGGAGGGACTATGGCTACACCTTC. Translating it yields CATSRDRRDYGYTF.

At least ten counts were recorded for this clonotype. The chain is built from TRBV27 and TRBJ2-7; D not certain. Germline V lookup: CDR1 MNHEY, CDR2 SMNVEV (reference sequence). This CDR3 comprises 15 residues. Trimming took 2 bases from V and 3 from J, leaving 14 bases between them. In DNA form, the CDR3 reads TGTGCCAGCAGTTTAAAGGGCAGCCGATTCTACGAGCAGTACTTC. It translates to CASSLKGSRFYEQYF.

The genes are TRBV6-5 and TRBJ2-7; 7 positions match TRBD2. CDR1 and CDR2 from the germline V gene are MNHEY and SVGAGI. The CDR3 has 16 amino acids. Losses at the gene ends were 4 bases for V and 0 bases for J; bases not matched to a gene: 9. The CDR3 nucleotides are TGTGCCAGCAGTTGGGGTAGGGAGGGACCCTCCTACGAGCAGTACTTC. Protein product: CASSWGREGPSYEQYF.

This clonotype was observed a handful of times. CDR3 in DNA: TGCGCCAGCGCCCCTTCTTGGGAGGGAGGGGACACTGAAGCTTTCTTT. Protein: CASAPSWEGGDTEAFF. The gene calls are TRBV5-1 and TRBJ1-1, with TRBD1 as a possible D gene (5 bases). V was cut by 7 bases and J by 3 bases, with 22 bases left in between. The CDR3 sequence is 16 residues long. Germline V gives CDR1 SGHRS, CDR2 YFSETQ.

This rearrangement joins TRBV6-5 to TRBJ1-4; no clear D. The germline V gene has CDR1 MNHEY and CDR2 SVGAGI. The CDR3 is made up of 13 amino acids. V gave up 7 bases and J gave up 0 bases, with 6 bases separating them. The CDR3 bases are TGTGCCAGCAAGAGCTCAACTAATGAAAAACTGTTTTTT. Its translation: CASKSSTNEKLFF.

The chain carries TRBV5-1 and TRBJ2-5; 9 bases are a match to TRBD2. Germline CDR1 is SGHRS and CDR2 is YFSETQ. This CDR3 comprises 15 residues. Germline trimming cut 0 bases from V and 2 bases from J; bases unmatched to any gene: 2. The DNA of the CDR3 is TGCGCCAGCAGCTTGGTAGCGGGGGATCAAGAGACCCAGTACTTC. This codes for CASSLVAGDQETQYF.

This clonotype was recorded a few times. The genes are TRBV5-1 and TRBJ2-2, with 10 bases aligning to TRBD2. The CDR3 has 15 residues. Looked up from germline, CDR1 is SGHRS and CDR2 is YFSETQ. J gave up 1 base and V 3 bases, and 0 bases lay outside the gene matches. CDR3 sequence: CASSSSGGNTGELFF. The CDR3 DNA reads TGCGCCAGCAGCTCTAGCGGGGGGAACACCGGGGAGCTGTTTTTT.

This clonotype was counted between two and nine times. The rearrangement uses TRBV20-1 and TRBJ2-1; TRBD2 matches 12 bases. CDR1 is DFQATT, CDR2 SNEGSKA, per germline (reference sequence). The CDR3 length is 15 residues. V trimming: 5 bases; J trimming: 9 bases; junction bases outside the gene matches: 11. The CDR3 region has the DNA TGCAGTGCTGAGGCTAGCGGGAGGGGTCTTGGTGAGCAGTTCTTC. Translated, it gives CSAEASGRGLGEQFF.

This clonotype turned up a few times. This sequence joins TRBV20-1 and TRBJ2-1, with TRBD2 matching 7 bases. V lost 5 bases to trimming and J lost 4 bases; unmatched junction nucleotides: 11. CDR1 DFQATT and CDR2 SNEGSKA come from the germline V gene (reference sequence). The CDR3 contains 15 residues. The CDR3 spells CSALKLADNYNEQFF. The CDR3 region has the DNA TGCAGTGCTCTGAAGCTAGCGGATAATTACAATGAGCAGTTCTTC.

The rearrangement joins TRBV4-3 to TRBJ2-3, with D perhaps matching TRBD2 (5 bases). Germline loops: CDR1 LGHNA, CDR2 YSLEER. Trimming removed 2 bases from V and 5 bases from J, with 5 bases in between. This CDR3 is built from 12 residues. The CDR3 sequence: CASSQRGDTQYF. The CDR3 bases are TGCGCCAGCAGCCAACGGGGAGATACGCAGTATTTT.

CDR3 loop: CASSRGQGAGYTF. CDR3 coding DNA: TGTGCCAGCAGTCGTGGACAGGGGGCTGGCTACACCTTC. V and J are TRBV7-3 and TRBJ1-2, with TRBD1 matching over 11 bases. Germline V gene data show CDR1 as SGHTA and CDR2 as FQGTGA. The CDR3 is made up of 13 amino acids. Unmatched junction bases numbered 4, after V lost 6 bases and J lost 7 bases.

This chain connects TRBV6-5 to TRBJ2-3; TRBD1 aligns across 7 bases. Germline assignment: CDR1 MNHEY and CDR2 SVGAGI. This CDR3 region has 18 residues. Losses at the gene ends were 0 bases for V and 0 bases for J; bases not matched to a gene: 9. The DNA for the CDR3 is TGTGCCAGCAGTTACTCACGCCGGACAGGTCTTAGCACAGATACGCAGTATTTT. This gives the protein CASSYSRRTGLSTDTQYF.

This clonotype appeared a few times. The chain combines TRBV20-1 with TRBJ2-2, with 9 nucleotides matching TRBD2. From germline, CDR1 is DFQATT and CDR2 SNEGSKA (reference sequence). The V gene end was trimmed by 5 bases and the J gene end by 0 bases; junction bases not matched to a gene: 4. The length of the CDR3 is 15 residues. CDR3 nucleotide sequence: TGCAGTGCTGGTAGCGGGGGCGCGAACACCGGGGAGCTGTTTTTT. Amino acid sequence: CSAGSGGANTGELFF.

This clonotype was detected only a few times. DNA of the CDR3: TGCAGCGCAGCGGGACAGCTTAACACTGAAGCTTTCTTT. Its translation: CSAAGQLNTEAFF. J is TRBJ1-1 and V is TRBV29-1; 7 positions agree with TRBD1. With 7 bases clipped from V and 2 bases from J, the junction kept 7 bases outside the gene matches. This CDR3 spans 13 amino acids. Germline V lookup: CDR1 SQVTM, CDR2 ANQGSEA.